The 9 T cell receptor beta chains below come from one sample, sequenced in a study of radiation and T cells in renal cell carcinoma (dated by TCRdb to 2019 to 2021). Libraries were prepared through the immunoSEQ multiplex PCR assay. In its TCRdb copy, this immuneACCESS table keeps in-frame sequences only and misses some clones. Where compared with another copy, unresolved V genes explain less than half of these, and the others have no known cause. Recorded for this sample are approximately 150,000 clones; 88% of them occurred a single time. Of the sample, around 4% is held by the ten largest clones. The sample's time point label, decoded: baseline pretreatment blood. Reading the label with the study, this specimen's treatment or condition is: 15 Gy SBRT to primary tumor, nephrectomy 4 weeks later. Source: blood, taken from a patient whose treatment included radiotherapy and nephrectomy. These receptors came from a woman between 65 and 79 years old with renal cell carcinoma.

The V call is TRBV5-1, the J call TRBJ2-1, with 8 bases aligning to TRBD1. From germline, CDR1 is SGHRS and CDR2 YFSETQ. Trimming removed 3 bases from V and 10 bases from J; junction bases left unmatched: 9. CDR3 length: 14 amino acids. CDR3 nucleotide sequence: TGCGCCAGCAGCTCCGGACAGGGAATCAGGGAGCAGTTCTTC. This translates into CASSSGQGIREQFF.

This sequence joins TRBV6-1 and TRBJ2-6; weak D call: TRBD1 (6 bases). Trimming stripped 1 base from V and 2 bases from J, with 12 bases between. The CDR3 contains 17 residues. Germline loops: CDR1 MNHNS, CDR2 SASEGT. CDR3 sequence reads: CASSEGQGRPGANVLTF. DNA for the CDR3: TGTGCCAGCAGTGAAGGGCAGGGGAGACCTGGGGCCAACGTCCTGACTTTC.

There are a few counts of this clone. The CDR3 DNA sequence: TGTGCCAGCAGCCCCGGGGTCCAAGAGACCCAGTACTTC. Its protein product is CASSPGVQETQYF. This chain uses TRBV11-2 with TRBJ2-5, with TRBD2 as a possible D gene (5 bases). There are 13 residues in the CDR3. Between the trimmed V and J ends, which lost 5 bases and 1 base, there was a span of 8 bases. CDR1 is SGHAT and CDR2 is FQNNGV in the germline V gene.

Concerning this clone itself: Its ends do not fully match the called genes, so a read error is possible. The rearrangement joins TRBV18 to TRBJ1-5; 7 bases line up with TRBD1. Germline CDR1 is KGHSH and CDR2 is LQKENI. This CDR3 has 14 amino acids. The CDR3 spells CASSPDRDYQRQHF. The CDR3, as DNA: TGTGCCAGCTCGCCTGACAGGGATTATCAGCGCCAGCATTTT.

The rearrangement joins TRBV6-5 to TRBJ1-3; D perhaps matches TRBD1 (5 bases). CDR1 MNHEY and CDR2 SVGAGI come from the germline V gene. Trimming shortened V by 2 bases and J by 8 bases, and 13 bases separated the two germline ends. This CDR3 comprises 14 residues. The CDR3 loop reads CASSYGGTWDTIYF. Written as DNA, the CDR3 is TGTGCCAGCAGTTACGGGGGGACTTGGGACACCATATATTTT.

This chain uses TRBV2 with TRBJ1-1; 8 bases map to TRBD1. Trimming removed 4 bases from V and 0 bases from J; junction bases left unmatched: 1. The length of the CDR3 is 14 residues. The germline V gene has CDR1 SNHLY and CDR2 FYNNEI. In DNA form, the CDR3 reads TGTGCCAGCAGTGCGGACAGGGTGAACACTGAAGCTTTCTTT. Translation: CASSADRVNTEAFF.

The chain combines TRBV6-1 with TRBJ2-2; 7 bases line up with TRBD1. J was trimmed by 5 bases and V by 7 bases; bases with no gene match: 10. This CDR3 spans 15 amino acids. The V gene's germline CDR1 is MNHNS and CDR2 SASEGT. CDR3 in DNA: TGTGCCAGCACGGTCGACAGGGTAACTACCGGGGAGCTGTTTTTT. Amino acids: CASTVDRVTTGELFF.

This CDR3 is CASSVGGVSTDTQYF. The CDR3 DNA reads TGTGCCAGCAGCGTAGGCGGGGTAAGCACAGATACGCAGTATTTT. This rearrangement joins TRBV9 to TRBJ2-3, with D perhaps matching TRBD2 (6 bases). Deletions cut 0 bases from V and 0 bases from J, with 8 bases between. Per the germline V gene, CDR1 is SGDLS and CDR2 is YYNGEE. The CDR3 covers 15 residues.

J is TRBJ1-1 and V is TRBV6-6, with TRBD1 matching 8 bases. From germline, CDR1 is MNHNY and CDR2 SVGAGI (reference sequence). The CDR3 sequence is 14 residues long. With 10 bases clipped from V and 1 base from J, the junction kept 8 bases outside the gene matches. The CDR3 region has the DNA TGTGCCACCGACTCCACAGGGGGGAACACTGAAGCTTTCTTT. Translated, it gives CATDSTGGNTEAFF.